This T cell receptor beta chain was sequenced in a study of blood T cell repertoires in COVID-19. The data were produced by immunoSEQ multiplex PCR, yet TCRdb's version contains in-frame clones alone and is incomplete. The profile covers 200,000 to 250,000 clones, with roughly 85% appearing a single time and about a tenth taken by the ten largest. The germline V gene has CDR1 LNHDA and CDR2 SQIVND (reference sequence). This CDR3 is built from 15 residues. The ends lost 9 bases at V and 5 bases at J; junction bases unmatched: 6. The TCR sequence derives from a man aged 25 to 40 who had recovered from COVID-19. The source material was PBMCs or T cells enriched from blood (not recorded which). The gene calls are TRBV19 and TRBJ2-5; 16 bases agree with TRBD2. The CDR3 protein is CASGTSGRVGETQYF. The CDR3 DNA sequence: TGTGCCAGCGGGACTAGCGGGAGGGTCGGGGAGACCCAGTACTTC.